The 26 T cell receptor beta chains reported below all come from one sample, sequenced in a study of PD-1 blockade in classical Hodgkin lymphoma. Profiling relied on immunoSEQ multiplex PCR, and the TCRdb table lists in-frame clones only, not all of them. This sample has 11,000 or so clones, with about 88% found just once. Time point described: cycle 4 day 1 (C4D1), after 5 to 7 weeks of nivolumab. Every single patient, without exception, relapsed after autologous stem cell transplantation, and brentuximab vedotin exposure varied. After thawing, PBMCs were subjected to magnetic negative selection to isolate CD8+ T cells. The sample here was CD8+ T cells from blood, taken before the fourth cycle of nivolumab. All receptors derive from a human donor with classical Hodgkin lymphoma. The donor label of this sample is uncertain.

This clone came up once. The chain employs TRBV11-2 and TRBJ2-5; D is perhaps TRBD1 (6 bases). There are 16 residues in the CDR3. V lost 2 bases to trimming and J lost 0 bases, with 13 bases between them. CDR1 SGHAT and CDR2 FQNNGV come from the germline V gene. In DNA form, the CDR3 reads TGTGCCAGCAGCTTATACACAGGGTTAAACCAAGAGACCCAGTACTTC. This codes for CASSLYTGLNQETQYF.

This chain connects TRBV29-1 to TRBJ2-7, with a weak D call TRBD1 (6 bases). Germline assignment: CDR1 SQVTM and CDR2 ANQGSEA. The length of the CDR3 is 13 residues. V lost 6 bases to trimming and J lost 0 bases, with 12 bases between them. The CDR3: CSVAGDNSYEQYF. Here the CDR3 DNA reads TGCAGCGTCGCAGGGGACAACTCCTACGAGCAGTACTTC.

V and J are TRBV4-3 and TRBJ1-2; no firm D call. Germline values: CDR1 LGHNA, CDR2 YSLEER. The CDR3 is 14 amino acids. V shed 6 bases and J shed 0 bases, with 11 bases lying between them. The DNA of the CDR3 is TGCGCCAGCAGTCCCATTACAGCTAACTATGGCTACACCTTC. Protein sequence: CASSPITANYGYTF.

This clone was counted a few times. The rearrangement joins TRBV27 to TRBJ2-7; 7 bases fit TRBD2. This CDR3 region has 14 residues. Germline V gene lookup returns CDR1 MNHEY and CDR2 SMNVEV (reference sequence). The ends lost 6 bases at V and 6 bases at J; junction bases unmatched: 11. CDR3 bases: TGTGCCAGCAGCCCCGGACTAGGTAGGGGCGAGCAGTACTTC. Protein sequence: CASSPGLGRGEQYF.

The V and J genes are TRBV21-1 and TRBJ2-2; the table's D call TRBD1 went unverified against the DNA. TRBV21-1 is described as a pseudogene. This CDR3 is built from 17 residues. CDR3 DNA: TGTGCCAGCAGCAAAGCTACCGGGACAGGGGACACCGGGGAGCTGTTTTTT. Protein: CASSKATGTGDTGELFF.

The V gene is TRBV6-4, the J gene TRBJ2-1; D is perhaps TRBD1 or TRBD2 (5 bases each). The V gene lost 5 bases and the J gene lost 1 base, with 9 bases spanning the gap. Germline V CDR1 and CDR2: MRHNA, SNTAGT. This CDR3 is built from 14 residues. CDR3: CASSTWGSYNEQFF. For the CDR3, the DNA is TGTGCCAGCAGTACCTGGGGGTCCTACAATGAGCAGTTCTTC.

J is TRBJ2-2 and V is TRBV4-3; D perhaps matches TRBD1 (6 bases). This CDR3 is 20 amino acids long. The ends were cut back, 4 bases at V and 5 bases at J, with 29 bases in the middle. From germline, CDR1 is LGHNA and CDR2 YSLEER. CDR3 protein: CASSPLPLQGGVFYTGELFF. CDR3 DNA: TGCGCCAGCAGCCCCCTCCCTTTACAGGGTGGAGTTTTTTATACCGGGGAGCTGTTTTTT.

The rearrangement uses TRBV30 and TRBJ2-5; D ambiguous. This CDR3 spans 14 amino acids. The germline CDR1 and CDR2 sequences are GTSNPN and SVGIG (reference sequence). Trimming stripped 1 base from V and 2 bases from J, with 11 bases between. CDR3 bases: TGTGCCTGGAGTGGAGAAAACACTCAAGAGACCCAGTACTTC. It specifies CAWSGENTQETQYF.

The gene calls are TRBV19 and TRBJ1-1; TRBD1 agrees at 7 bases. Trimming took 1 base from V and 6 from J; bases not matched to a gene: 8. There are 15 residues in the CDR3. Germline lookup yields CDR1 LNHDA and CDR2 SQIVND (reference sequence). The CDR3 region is CASSIGGQVRAEAFF. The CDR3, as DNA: TGTGCCAGTAGTATAGGCGGACAGGTACGCGCTGAAGCTTTCTTT.

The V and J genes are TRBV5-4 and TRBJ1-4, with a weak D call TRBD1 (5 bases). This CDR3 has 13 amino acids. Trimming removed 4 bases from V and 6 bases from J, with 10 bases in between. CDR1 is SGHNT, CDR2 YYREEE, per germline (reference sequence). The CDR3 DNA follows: TGTGCCAGCAGCGACGACAGCTATGAAAAACTGTTTTTT. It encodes CASSDDSYEKLFF.

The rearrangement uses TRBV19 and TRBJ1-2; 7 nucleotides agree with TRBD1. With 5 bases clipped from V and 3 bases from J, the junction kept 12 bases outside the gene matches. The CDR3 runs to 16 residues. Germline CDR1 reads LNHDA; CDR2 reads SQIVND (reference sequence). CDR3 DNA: TGTGCCAGTAGTGCCCCAGGGGGGGCGAGTGACTATGGCTACACCTTC. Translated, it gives CASSAPGGASDYGYTF.

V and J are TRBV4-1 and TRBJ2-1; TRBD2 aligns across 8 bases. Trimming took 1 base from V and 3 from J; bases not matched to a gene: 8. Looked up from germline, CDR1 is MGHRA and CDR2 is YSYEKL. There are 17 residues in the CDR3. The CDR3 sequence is CASSQAPGLGYYNEQFF. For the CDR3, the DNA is TGCGCCAGCAGCCAAGCCCCGGGACTAGGTTACTACAATGAGCAGTTCTTC.

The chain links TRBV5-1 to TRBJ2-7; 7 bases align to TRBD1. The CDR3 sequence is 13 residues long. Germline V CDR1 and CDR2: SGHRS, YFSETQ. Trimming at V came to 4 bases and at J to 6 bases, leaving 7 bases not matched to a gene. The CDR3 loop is CASSLGTASEQYF. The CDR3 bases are TGCGCCAGCAGCCTAGGGACAGCTAGCGAGCAGTACTTC.

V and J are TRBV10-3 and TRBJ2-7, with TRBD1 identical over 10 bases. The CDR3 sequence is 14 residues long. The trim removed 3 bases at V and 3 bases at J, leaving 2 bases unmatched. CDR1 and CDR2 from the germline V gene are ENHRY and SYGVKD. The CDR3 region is CAISERDRGYEQYF. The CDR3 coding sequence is TGTGCCATCAGTGAAAGGGACAGGGGCTACGAGCAGTACTTC.

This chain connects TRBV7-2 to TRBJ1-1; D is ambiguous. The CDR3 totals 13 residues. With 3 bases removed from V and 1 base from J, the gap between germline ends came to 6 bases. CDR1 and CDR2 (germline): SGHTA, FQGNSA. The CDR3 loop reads CASSLAGNTEAFF. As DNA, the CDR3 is TGTGCCAGCAGCTTGGCGGGGAACACTGAAGCTTTCTTT.

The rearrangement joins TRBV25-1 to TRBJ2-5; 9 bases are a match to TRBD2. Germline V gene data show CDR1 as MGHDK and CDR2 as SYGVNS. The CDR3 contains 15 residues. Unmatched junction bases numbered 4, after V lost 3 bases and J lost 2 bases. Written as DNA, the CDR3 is TGTGCCAGCAGTGACCTGACTAGCGGACAAGAGACCCAGTACTTC. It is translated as CASSDLTSGQETQYF. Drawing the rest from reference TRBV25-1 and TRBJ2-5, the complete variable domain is EADIYQTPRYLVIGTGKKITLECSQTMGHDKMYWYQQDPGMELHLIHYSYGVNSTEKGDLSSESTVSRIRTEHFPLTLESARPSHTSQYLCASSDLTSGQETQYFGPGTRLLVL.

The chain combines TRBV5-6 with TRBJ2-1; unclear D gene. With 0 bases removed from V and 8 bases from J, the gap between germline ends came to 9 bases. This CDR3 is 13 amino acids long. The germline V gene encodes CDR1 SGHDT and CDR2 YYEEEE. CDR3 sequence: CASSLEPHYEQFF. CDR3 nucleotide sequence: TGTGCCAGCAGCTTGGAACCGCACTATGAGCAGTTCTTC.

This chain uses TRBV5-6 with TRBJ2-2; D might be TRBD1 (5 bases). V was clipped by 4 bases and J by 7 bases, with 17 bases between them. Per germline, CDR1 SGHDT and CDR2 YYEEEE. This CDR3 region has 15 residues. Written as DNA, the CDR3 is TGTGCCAGCAGCCTACTTTCGACAGTACTCGGGGAGCTGTTTTTT. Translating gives CASSLLSTVLGELFF.

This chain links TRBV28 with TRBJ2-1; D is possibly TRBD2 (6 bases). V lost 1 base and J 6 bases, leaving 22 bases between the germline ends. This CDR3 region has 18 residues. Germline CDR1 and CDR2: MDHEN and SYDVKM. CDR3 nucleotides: TGTGCCAGCAGTTTATTTGTCGATTTGGAGGGACGCGGCAATGAGCAGTTCTTC. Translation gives CASSLFVDLEGRGNEQFF.

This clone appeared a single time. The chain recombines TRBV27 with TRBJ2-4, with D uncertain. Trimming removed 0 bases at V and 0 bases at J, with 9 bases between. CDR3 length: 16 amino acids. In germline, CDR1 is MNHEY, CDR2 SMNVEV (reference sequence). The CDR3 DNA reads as TGTGCCAGCAGTTTATCGGGCAGGCTAGCCAAAAACATTCAGTACTTC. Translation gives CASSLSGRLAKNIQYF.

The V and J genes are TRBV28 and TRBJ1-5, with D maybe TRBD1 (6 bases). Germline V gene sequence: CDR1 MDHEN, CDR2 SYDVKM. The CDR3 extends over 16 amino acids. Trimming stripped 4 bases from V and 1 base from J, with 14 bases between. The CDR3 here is CASSSLLGTSNQPQHF. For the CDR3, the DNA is TGTGCCAGCAGTTCGCTTTTGGGGACAAGCAATCAGCCCCAGCATTTT.

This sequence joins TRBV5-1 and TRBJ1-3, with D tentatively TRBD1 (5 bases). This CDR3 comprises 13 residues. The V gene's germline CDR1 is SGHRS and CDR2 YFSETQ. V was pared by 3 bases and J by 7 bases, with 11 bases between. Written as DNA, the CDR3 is TGCGCCAGCAGCTCGGACGGGGGGAACACCATATATTTT. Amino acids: CASSSDGGNTIYF. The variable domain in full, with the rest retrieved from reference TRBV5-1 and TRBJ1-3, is KAGVTQTPRYLIKTRGQQVTLSCSPISGHRSVSWYQQTPGQGLQFLFEYFSETQRNKGNFPGRFSGRQFSNSRSEMNVSTLELGDSALYLCASSSDGGNTIYFGEGSWLTVV.

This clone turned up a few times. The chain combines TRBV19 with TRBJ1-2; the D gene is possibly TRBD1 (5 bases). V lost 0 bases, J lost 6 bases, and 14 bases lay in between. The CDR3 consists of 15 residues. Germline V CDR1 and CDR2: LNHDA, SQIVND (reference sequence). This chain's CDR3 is CASSIDHGARDGYTF. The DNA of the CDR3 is TGTGCCAGTAGTATAGATCATGGGGCAAGAGATGGCTACACCTTC.

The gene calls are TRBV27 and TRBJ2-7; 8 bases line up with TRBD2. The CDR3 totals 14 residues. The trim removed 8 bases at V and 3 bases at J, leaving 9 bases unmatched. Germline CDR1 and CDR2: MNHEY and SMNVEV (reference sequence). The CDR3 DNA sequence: TGTGCCAGCGGCAATAGCGGGAACCACTACGAGCAGTACTTC. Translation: CASGNSGNHYEQYF.

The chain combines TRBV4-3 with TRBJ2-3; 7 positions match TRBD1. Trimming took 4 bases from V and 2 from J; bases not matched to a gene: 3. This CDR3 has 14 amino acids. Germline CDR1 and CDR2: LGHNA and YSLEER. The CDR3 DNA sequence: TGCGCCAGCAGCCCGGGGACAGCCACAGATACGCAGTATTTT. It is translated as CASSPGTATDTQYF.

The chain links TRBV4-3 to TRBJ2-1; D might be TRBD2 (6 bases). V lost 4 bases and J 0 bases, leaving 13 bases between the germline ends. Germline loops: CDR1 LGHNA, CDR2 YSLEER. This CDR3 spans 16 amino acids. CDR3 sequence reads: CASSLLAPSSYNEQFF. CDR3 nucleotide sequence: TGCGCCAGCAGCCTCCTAGCGCCCAGCTCCTACAATGAGCAGTTCTTC.